A single sample gave rise to the 3 T cell receptor beta chains below, sequenced in a study of long-term antiretroviral therapy in people with HIV. Runs used v3.0 of the immunoSEQ assay and were done at survey level. Profiled with immunoSEQ multiplex PCR; TCRdb holds only in-frame clones, not every one. This table holds some 19,000 clones, approximately 84% found once. Sequenced material: unsorted PBMCs, taken 0.9 years after starting antiretroviral therapy. The receptors were sampled from a man aged 18 to 29 with HIV.

This sequence joins TRBV9 and TRBJ2-7; tentatively, D is TRBD1 (6 bases). The CDR3 length is 14 residues. Trimming pared 3 bases from V and 3 bases from J, leaving 13 bases between. Germline CDR1 SGDLS, CDR2 YYNGEE. The CDR3 coding sequence is TGTGCCAGCAGCGAAACCCTGGACAGCTACGAGCAGTACTTC. Its translation: CASSETLDSYEQYF.

The table lists this clone with a count of one. The chain recombines TRBV29-1 with TRBJ2-3, with 9 bases matching TRBD1. Germline CDR1 and CDR2: SQVTM and ANQGSEA. The J segment lost 0 bases and the V segment lost 4 bases, leaving 5 bases of the junction unmatched. CDR3 size: 15 residues. This CDR3 reads CSVGTGVSSTDTQYF. The CDR3 DNA reads as TGCAGCGTTGGGACAGGGGTATCCAGCACAGATACGCAGTATTTT.

This clone was counted only a few times. The rearrangement links TRBV29-1 to TRBJ1-2, with 9 nucleotides matching TRBD1. The ends lost 3 bases at V and 6 bases at J; junction bases unmatched: 5. This CDR3 is built from 13 residues. Germline CDR1 SQVTM, CDR2 ANQGSEA. Here the CDR3 reads CSVDFRTGDGYTF. In nucleotides, the CDR3 is TGCAGCGTTGACTTCCGGACAGGGGATGGCTACACCTTC.